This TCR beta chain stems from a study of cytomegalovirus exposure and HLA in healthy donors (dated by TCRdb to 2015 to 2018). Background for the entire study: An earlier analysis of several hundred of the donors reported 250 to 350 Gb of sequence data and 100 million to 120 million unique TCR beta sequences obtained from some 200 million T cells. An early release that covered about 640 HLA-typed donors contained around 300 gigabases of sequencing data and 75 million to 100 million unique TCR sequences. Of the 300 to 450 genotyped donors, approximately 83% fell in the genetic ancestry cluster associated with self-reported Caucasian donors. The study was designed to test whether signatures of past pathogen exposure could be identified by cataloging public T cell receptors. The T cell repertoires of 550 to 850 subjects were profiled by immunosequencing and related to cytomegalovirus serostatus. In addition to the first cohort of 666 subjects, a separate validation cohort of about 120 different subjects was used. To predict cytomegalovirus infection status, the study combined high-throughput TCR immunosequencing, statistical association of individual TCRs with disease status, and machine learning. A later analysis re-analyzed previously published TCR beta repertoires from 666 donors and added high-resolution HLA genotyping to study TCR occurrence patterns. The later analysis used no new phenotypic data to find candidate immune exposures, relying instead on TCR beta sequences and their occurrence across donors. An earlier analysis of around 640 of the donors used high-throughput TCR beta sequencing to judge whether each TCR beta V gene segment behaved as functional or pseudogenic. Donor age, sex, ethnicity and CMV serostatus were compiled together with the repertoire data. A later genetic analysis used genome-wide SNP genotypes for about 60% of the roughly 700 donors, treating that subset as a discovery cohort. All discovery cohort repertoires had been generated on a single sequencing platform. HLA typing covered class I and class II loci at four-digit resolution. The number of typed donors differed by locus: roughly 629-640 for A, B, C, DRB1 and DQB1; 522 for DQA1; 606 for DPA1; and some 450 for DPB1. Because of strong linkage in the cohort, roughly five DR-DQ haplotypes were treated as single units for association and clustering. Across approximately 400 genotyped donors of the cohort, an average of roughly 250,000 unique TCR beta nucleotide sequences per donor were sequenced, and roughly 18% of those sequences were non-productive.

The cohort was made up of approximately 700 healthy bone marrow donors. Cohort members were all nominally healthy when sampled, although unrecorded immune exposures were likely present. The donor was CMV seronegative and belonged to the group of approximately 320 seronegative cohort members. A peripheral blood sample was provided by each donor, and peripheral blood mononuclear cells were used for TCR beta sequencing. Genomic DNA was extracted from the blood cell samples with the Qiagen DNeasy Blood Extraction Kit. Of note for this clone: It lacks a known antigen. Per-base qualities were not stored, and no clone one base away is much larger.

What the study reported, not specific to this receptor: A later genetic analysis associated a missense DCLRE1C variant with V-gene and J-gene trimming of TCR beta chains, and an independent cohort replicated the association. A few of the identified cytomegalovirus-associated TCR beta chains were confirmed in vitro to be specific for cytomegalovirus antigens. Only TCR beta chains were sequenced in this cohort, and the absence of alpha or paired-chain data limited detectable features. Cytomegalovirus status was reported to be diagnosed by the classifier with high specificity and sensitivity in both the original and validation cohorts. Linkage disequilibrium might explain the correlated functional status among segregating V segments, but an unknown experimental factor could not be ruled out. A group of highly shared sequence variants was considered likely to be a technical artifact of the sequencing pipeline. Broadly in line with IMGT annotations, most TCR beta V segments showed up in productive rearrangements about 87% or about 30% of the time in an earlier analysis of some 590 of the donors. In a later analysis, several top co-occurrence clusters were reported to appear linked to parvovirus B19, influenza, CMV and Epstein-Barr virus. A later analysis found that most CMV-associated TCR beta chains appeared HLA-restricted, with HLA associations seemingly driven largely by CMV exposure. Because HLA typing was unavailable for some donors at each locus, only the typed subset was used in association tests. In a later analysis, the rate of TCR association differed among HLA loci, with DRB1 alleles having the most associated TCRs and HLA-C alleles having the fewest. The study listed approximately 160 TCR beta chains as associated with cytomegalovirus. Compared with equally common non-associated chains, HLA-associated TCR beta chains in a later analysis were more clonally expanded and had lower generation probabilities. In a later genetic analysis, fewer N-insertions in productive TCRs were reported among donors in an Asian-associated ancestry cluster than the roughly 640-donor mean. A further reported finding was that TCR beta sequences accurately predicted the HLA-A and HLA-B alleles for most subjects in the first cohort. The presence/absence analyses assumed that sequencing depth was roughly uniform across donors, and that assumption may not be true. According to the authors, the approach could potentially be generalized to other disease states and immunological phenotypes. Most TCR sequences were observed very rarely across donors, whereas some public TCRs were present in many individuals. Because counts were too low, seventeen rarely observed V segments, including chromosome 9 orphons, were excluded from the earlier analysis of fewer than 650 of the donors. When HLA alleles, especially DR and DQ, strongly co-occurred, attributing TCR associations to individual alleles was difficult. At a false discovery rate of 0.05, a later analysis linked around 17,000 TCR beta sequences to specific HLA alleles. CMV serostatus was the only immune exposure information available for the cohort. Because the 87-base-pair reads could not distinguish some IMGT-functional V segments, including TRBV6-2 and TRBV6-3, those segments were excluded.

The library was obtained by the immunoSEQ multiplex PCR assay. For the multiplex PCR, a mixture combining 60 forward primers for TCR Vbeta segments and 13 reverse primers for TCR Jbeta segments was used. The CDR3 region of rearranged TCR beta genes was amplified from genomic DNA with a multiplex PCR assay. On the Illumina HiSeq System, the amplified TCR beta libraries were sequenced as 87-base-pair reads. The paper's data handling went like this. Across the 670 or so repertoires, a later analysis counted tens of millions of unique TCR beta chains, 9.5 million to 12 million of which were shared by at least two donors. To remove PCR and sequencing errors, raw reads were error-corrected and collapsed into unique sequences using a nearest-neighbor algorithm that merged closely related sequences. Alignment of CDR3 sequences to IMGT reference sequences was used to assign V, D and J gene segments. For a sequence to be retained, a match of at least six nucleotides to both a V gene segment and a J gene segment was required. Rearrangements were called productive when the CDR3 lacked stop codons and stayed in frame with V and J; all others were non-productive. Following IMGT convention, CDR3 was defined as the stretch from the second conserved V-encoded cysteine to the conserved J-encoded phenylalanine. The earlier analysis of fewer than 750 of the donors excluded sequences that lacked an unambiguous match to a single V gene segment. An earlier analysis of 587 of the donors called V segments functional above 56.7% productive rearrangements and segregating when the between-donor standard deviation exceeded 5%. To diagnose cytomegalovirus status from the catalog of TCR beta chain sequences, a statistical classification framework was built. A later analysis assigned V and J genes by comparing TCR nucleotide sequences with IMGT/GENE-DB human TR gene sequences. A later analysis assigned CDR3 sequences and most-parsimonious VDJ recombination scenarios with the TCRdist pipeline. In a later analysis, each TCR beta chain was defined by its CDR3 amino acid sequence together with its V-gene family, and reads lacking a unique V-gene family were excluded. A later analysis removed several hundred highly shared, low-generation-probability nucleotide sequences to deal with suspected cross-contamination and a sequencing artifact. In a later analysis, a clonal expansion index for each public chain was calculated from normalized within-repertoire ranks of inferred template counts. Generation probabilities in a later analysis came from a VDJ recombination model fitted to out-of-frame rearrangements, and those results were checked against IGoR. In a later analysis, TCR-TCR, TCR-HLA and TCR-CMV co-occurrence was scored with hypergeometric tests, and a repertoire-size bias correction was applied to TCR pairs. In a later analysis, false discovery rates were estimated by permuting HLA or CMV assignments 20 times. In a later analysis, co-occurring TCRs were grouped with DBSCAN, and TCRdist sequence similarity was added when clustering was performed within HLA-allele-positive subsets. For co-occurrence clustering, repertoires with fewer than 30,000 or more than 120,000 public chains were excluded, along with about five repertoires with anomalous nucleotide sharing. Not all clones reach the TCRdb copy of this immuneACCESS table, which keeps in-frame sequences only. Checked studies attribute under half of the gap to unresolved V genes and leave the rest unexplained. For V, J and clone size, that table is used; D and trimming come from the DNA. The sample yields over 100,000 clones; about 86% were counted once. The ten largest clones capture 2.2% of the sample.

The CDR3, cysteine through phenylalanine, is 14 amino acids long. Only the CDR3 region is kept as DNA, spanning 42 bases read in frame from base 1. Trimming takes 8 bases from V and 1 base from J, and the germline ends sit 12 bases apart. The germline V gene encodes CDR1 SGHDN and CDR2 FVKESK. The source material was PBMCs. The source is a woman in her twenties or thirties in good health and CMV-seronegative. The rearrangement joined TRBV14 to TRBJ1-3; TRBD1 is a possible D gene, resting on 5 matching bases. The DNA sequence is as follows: TGTGCCAGCCACACGGGGGGATCTGGAAACACCATATATTTT. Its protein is CASHTGGSGNTIYF.